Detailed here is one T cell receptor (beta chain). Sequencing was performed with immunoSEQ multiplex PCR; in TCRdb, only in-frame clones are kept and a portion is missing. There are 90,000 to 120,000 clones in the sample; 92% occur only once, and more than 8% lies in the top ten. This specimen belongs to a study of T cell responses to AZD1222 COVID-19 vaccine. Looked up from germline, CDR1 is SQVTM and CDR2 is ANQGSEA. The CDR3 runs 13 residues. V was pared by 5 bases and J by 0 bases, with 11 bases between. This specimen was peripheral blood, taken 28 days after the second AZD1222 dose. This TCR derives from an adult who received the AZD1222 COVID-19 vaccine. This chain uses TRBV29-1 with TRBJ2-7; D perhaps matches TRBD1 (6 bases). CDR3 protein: CSVQQGGSYEQYF. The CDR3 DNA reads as TGCAGCGTTCAACAAGGGGGCTCCTACGAGCAGTACTTC.